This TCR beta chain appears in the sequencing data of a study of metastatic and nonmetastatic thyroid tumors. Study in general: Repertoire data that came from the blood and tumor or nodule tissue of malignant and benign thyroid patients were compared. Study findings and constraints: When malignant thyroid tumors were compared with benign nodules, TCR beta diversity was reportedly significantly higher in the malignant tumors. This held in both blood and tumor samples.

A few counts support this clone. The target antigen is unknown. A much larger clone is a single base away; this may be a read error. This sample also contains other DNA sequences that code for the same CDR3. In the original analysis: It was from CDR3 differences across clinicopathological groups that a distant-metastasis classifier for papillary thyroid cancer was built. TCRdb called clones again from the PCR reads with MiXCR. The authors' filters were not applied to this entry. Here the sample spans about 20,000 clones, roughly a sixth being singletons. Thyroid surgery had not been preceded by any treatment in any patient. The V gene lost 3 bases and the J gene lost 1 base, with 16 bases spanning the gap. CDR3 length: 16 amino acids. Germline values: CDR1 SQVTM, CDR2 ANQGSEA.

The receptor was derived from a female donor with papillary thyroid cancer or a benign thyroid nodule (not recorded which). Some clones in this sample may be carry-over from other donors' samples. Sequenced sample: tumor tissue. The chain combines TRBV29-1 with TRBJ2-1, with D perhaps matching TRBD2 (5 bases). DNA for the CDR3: TGCAGCGTTGAGCCCCAGGAGAGACTATCCTACAATGAGCAGTTCTTC. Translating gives CSVEPQERLSYNEQFF.